The source of this T cell receptor (beta chain) is a study of cytomegalovirus exposure and HLA in healthy donors (dated by TCRdb to about 2017). Regarding the research as a whole: An earlier analysis of roughly 500 of the donors reported about 300 Gb of sequence data and around 110 million unique TCR beta sequences obtained from some 200 million T cells. Roughly 300 gigabases of sequencing data and tens of millions of unique TCR sequences were included in an early release covering several hundred HLA-typed donors. Of the roughly 390 genotyped donors, over 80% were placed in the genetic ancestry cluster associated with self-reported Caucasian donors. The study aimed to test whether signatures of past pathogen exposure could be identified by cataloging public T cell receptors. The study profiled the T cell repertoires of hundreds of subjects by immunosequencing and related them to cytomegalovirus serostatus. A separate validation cohort of about 110 different subjects was used in addition to the approximately 700-subject first cohort. To predict cytomegalovirus infection status, the study combined high-throughput TCR immunosequencing, statistical association of individual TCRs with disease status, and machine learning. A later analysis re-analyzed previously published TCR beta repertoires from roughly 690 donors and added high-resolution HLA genotyping to study TCR occurrence patterns. In the later analysis, no new phenotypic data were used to find candidate immune exposures; instead, reliance was placed on TCR beta sequences and their occurrence across donors. To decide whether each TCR beta V gene segment behaved as functional or pseudogenic, an earlier analysis of approximately 620 of the donors relied on high-throughput TCR beta sequencing. Donor age, sex, ethnicity and CMV serostatus were compiled together with the repertoire data. A later genetic analysis used genome-wide SNP genotypes for about 55% of the 666 donors, treating that subset as a discovery cohort. Every discovery cohort repertoire had been produced on one sequencing platform. Both class I and class II loci were covered by HLA typing, at four-digit resolution. Typing coverage differed by locus: A, B, C, DRB1 and DQB1 were typed in roughly 629-630 donors, DQA1 in 500 to 550, DPA1 in 600 to 610, and DPB1 in roughly 450. Several DR-DQ haplotypes were treated as single units for association and clustering because of strong linkage in the cohort. Among around 400 genotyped donors of the cohort, an average of about 220,000 unique TCR beta nucleotide sequences was sequenced per donor, of which about 18% were non-productive. The full study reports these points: A later analysis found that TCR association rates varied across HLA loci, with DRB1 alleles showing the most associated TCRs and HLA-C alleles the fewest. Only TCR beta chains were sequenced in this cohort, and the absence of alpha or paired-chain data limited detectable features. It was suggested by the authors that the approach could potentially be generalized to other disease states and immunological phenotypes. When HLA alleles, especially DR and DQ, strongly co-occurred, attributing TCR associations to individual alleles was difficult. The only immune exposure information available for the cohort was CMV serostatus. Correlated functional status among segregating V segments might be attributable to linkage disequilibrium, but an unknown experimental factor could not be ruled out. HLA typing was unavailable for some donors at each locus, so association tests used only the typed subset. Compared with equally common non-associated chains, HLA-associated TCR beta chains in a later analysis were more clonally expanded and had lower generation probabilities. According to a later analysis, most CMV-associated TCR beta chains appeared to be HLA-restricted, and the HLA associations seemed to be driven largely by CMV exposure. In a later analysis, several top co-occurrence clusters were reported to appear linked to parvovirus B19, influenza, CMV and Epstein-Barr virus. A further reported finding was that TCR beta sequences accurately predicted the HLA-A and HLA-B alleles for most subjects in the first cohort. Sequencing depth was assumed to be roughly uniform across donors in the presence/absence analyses, though that assumption may not hold. In a later genetic analysis, a missense DCLRE1C variant was associated with V-gene and J-gene trimming of TCR beta chains, and the association was replicated in an independent cohort. In a later analysis, 16,951 TCR beta sequences were associated with specific HLA alleles at a false discovery rate of 0.05. The classifier was reported to diagnose cytomegalovirus status with high specificity and sensitivity in both the original and validation cohorts. In an earlier analysis of roughly 560 of the donors, most TCR beta V segments were observed in productive rearrangements about 90% or about 30% of the time, broadly matching IMGT annotations. Three of the identified cytomegalovirus-associated TCR beta chains were confirmed in vitro to be specific for cytomegalovirus antigens. Because the 87-base-pair reads could not distinguish some IMGT-functional V segments, including TRBV6-2 and TRBV6-3, those segments were excluded. The sequencing pipeline was judged likely to have produced a cluster of highly shared sequence variants as a technical artifact. A later genetic analysis reported fewer N-insertions in productive TCRs among donors in an Asian-associated ancestry cluster than the approximately 700-donor mean. In the study, approximately 160 TCR beta chains were listed as associated with cytomegalovirus. About 15 rarely observed V segments, including chromosome 9 orphons, were excluded from the earlier analysis of approximately 500 of the donors because counts were too low. Most TCR sequences were observed very rarely across donors, whereas some public TCRs were present in many individuals.

In total, more than 500 healthy bone marrow donors made up the cohort. Cohort members were all nominally healthy when sampled, although unrecorded immune exposures were likely present. The donor was CMV seronegative and belonged to the group of approximately 320 seronegative cohort members. A peripheral blood sample was provided by each donor, and peripheral blood mononuclear cells were used for TCR beta sequencing. Genomic DNA was extracted from the blood cell samples with the Qiagen DNeasy Blood Extraction Kit. A word on this clone: This receptor's antigen is unknown. No base quality information exists; no much larger clone differs at one position.

The germline V gene gives CDR1 as SGHAT and CDR2 as FQNNGV. V is pruned by 4 bases and J by 0 bases, leaving 1 base of the junction without a gene match. The CDR3 sequence holds 14 residues, the cysteine and phenylalanine included. Only the CDR3 portion is preserved as DNA: 42 bases, with reading frame beginning at the first base. Library preparation used the immunoSEQ multiplex PCR assay. A mixture of 60 forward primers for TCR Vbeta segments and 13 reverse primers for TCR Jbeta segments was used in the multiplex PCR. Amplification of the CDR3 region of rearranged TCR beta genes was performed with a multiplex PCR assay on genomic DNA. On the Illumina HiSeq System, the amplified TCR beta libraries were sequenced as 87-base-pair reads. In the authors' own workflow: A later analysis tallied 75 million to 95 million unique TCR beta chains across the 666 repertoires, and around 9.9 million of those chains were shared by two or more donors. Raw reads were error-corrected and collapsed into unique sequences by a nearest-neighbor algorithm in which closely related sequences were merged to remove PCR and sequencing errors. CDR3 sequences were aligned to IMGT reference sequences to assign V, D and J gene segments. For a sequence to be retained, at least a six-nucleotide match to both a V gene segment and a J gene segment was required. A rearrangement counted as productive if the CDR3 had no stop codons and remained in frame with V and J, and every other rearrangement counted as non-productive. CDR3 was defined according to IMGT convention as the region running from the second conserved V-encoded cysteine to the conserved J-encoded phenylalanine. Sequences without an unambiguous match to a single V gene segment were excluded from the earlier analysis of about 640 of the donors. In an earlier analysis of 587 of the donors, a V segment was called functional when productive rearrangements were above 56.7%, and segregating when the standard deviation between donors exceeded 5%. A statistical classification framework was built for diagnosing cytomegalovirus status from the catalog of TCR beta chain sequences. A later analysis assigned V and J genes by comparing TCR nucleotide sequences with IMGT/GENE-DB human TR gene sequences. The TCRdist pipeline was used in a later analysis to assign CDR3 sequences and most-parsimonious VDJ recombination scenarios. A later analysis defined each TCR beta chain by its CDR3 amino acid sequence plus V-gene family, and excluded reads lacking a unique V-gene family. A later analysis removed 592 highly shared, low-generation-probability nucleotide sequences to deal with suspected cross-contamination and a sequencing artifact. In a later analysis, a clonal expansion index was calculated for each public chain from normalized within-repertoire ranks of inferred template counts. In a later analysis, generation probabilities were computed using a VDJ recombination model fitted to out-of-frame rearrangements, and the results were checked against IGoR. In a later analysis, TCR-TCR, TCR-HLA and TCR-CMV co-occurrence was scored with hypergeometric tests, and a repertoire-size bias correction was applied to TCR pairs. False discovery rates were estimated in a later analysis by permuting HLA or CMV assignments 20 times. In a later analysis, co-occurring TCRs were grouped with DBSCAN, and TCRdist sequence similarity was added when clustering was performed within HLA-allele-positive subsets. For co-occurrence clustering, repertoires with fewer than 30,000 or more than 120,000 public chains were excluded, along with four to six repertoires with anomalous nucleotide sharing. In its TCRdb copy, this immuneACCESS table keeps in-frame sequences only and misses some clones. Where compared with another copy, unresolved V genes explain less than half of these, and the others have no known cause. V and J calls and clone size are given by that table; D and trimming were obtained from the DNA. A total of around 170,000 clones appear in this sample, 81% of them only once. The ten largest clones represent 3.8% of the sample.

Recombination connected TRBV11-2 to TRBJ2-7; a stretch of 9 junction bases matches TRBD1. This receptor was obtained from a man in his forties or fifties in good health and CMV-seronegative. Material: PBMCs. The CDR3 reads as follows: CASSWGQGSYEQYF. The bases are TGTGCCAGCAGCTGGGGACAGGGCTCCTACGAGCAGTACTTC. With the portions outside the CDR3 filled from the reference TRBV11-2 and TRBJ2-7 genes, the complete variable region becomes EAGVAQSPRYKIIEKRQSVAFWCNPISGHATLYWYQQILGQGPKLLIQFQNNGVVDDSQLPKDRFSAERLKGVDSTLKIQPAKLEDSAVYLCASSWGQGSYEQYFGPGTRLTVT.